A single sample is the source of the 9 T cell receptor beta chains below, sequenced in a study of cytomegalovirus exposure and HLA in healthy donors. PCR primers comprised 60 Vbeta and 13 Jbeta primers. TCRdb keeps only in-frame clones here, not all; method: immunoSEQ multiplex PCR. Of roughly 92,000 clones in the sample, 70% to 80% are singletons; the top ten hold 20% to 25%. The sample was PBMCs. The source of these receptors is a woman aged 45 to 65 in good health and CMV-seropositive.

CDR3 protein: CASSETGSLYEQYF. The CDR3 nucleotides are TGTGCCAGCAGTGAAACAGGGTCTCTCTACGAGCAGTACTTC. The chain combines TRBV6-1 with TRBJ2-7, with a tentative D call TRBD1 (6 bases). The germline CDR1 and CDR2 sequences are MNHNS and SASEGT. V lost 2 bases to trimming and J lost 3 bases, with 11 bases between them. The CDR3 consists of 14 residues.

The chain combines TRBV29-1 with TRBJ2-7, with TRBD1 matching 9 bases. V trimming: 6 bases; J trimming: 8 bases; junction bases outside the gene matches: 11. The CDR3 has 13 amino acids. From germline, CDR1 is SQVTM and CDR2 ANQGSEA. The CDR3 protein is CSVAAGTGRKQYF. The CDR3 DNA is TGCAGCGTAGCCGCCGGGACAGGGAGGAAGCAGTACTTC.

In this sample, this clone turned up a few times. This chain links TRBV5-5 with TRBJ2-7, with 9 bases that match TRBD1. V lost 5 bases, J lost 5 bases, and 8 bases stayed unmatched. The CDR3 extends over 14 amino acids. Germline loops: CDR1 SGHKS, CDR2 YYEKEE (reference sequence). The CDR3 sequence is CASRTGTGSNEQYF. The CDR3 region has the DNA TGTGCCAGCAGAACCGGGACAGGGTCTAACGAGCAGTACTTC. The full variable domain, rest sourced from reference TRBV5-5 and TRBJ2-7, is DAGVTQSPTHLIKTRGQQVTLRCSPISGHKSVSWYQQVLGQGPQFIFQYYEKEERGRGNFPDRFSARQFPNYSSELNVNALLLGDSALYLCASRTGTGSNEQYFGPGTRLTVT.

This chain connects TRBV4-1 to TRBJ2-7; 11 positions match TRBD2. Germline CDR1 and CDR2: MGHRA and YSYEKL. CDR3 length: 14 residues. CDR3 loop: CASSRYPWTSGFIV. CDR3 sequence (DNA): TGCGCCAGCAGCCGTTACCCCTGGACTAGCGGGTTTATAGTC.

There are a few counts of this clone. The chain links TRBV6-4 to TRBJ2-2, with 7 bases aligning to TRBD1. This CDR3 is 16 amino acids long. Per the germline V gene, CDR1 is MRHNA and CDR2 is SNTAGT. Germline trimming cut 2 bases from V and 4 bases from J; bases unmatched to any gene: 7. CDR3 sequence: CASSDGDSHGTGELFF. The CDR3 bases are TGTGCCAGCAGTGACGGGGACAGCCATGGCACCGGGGAGCTGTTTTTT.

This chain uses TRBV10-3 with TRBJ1-1, with D unclear. The CDR3 spans 12 residues. With 3 bases removed from V and 2 bases from J, the gap between germline ends came to 4 bases. Germline values: CDR1 ENHRY, CDR2 SYGVKD. CDR3 amino acids: CAISDSNTEAFF. For the CDR3, the DNA is TGTGCCATCAGTGACAGTAACACTGAAGCTTTCTTT.

The chain couples TRBV28 to TRBJ1-2, with 9 bases identical to TRBD1. J gave up 3 bases and V 4 bases, and 9 bases lay outside the gene matches. CDR3 length: 16 residues. From germline, CDR1 is MDHEN and CDR2 SYDVKM. The CDR3 DNA reads TGTGCCAGCAGTTCCTTCACAGGGGGCTCCGACTATGGCTACACCTTC. It translates to CASSSFTGGSDYGYTF.

The chain carries TRBV19 and TRBJ2-5; TRBD1 agrees at 7 bases. The CDR3 is 12 amino acids. The V gene end was trimmed by 8 bases and the J gene end by 11 bases; junction bases not matched to a gene: 11. Germline V gene sequence: CDR1 LNHDA, CDR2 SQIVND (reference sequence). The CDR3 loop reads CASGLSDRDQYF. DNA of the CDR3: TGTGCCAGTGGATTAAGCGACAGGGATCAGTACTTC. The variable domain in full, completed from reference TRBV19 and TRBJ2-5, reads DGGITQSPKYLFRKEGQNVTLSCEQNLNHDAMYWYRQDPGQGLRLIYYSQIVNDFQKGDIAEGYSVSREKKESFPLTVTSAQKNPTAFYLCASGLSDRDQYFGPGTRLLVL.

V and J are TRBV13 and TRBJ2-7; D is possibly TRBD1 (5 bases). The CDR3 covers 13 residues. V lost 5 bases and J 4 bases, leaving 12 bases between the germline ends. CDR1 is PRHDT and CDR2 is FYEKMQ in the germline V gene (reference sequence). This chain's CDR3 is CASSQQNRYEQYF. The CDR3 DNA follows: TGTGCCAGCAGCCAGCAAAACAGGTACGAGCAGTACTTC. Full variable domain (rest looked up from reference TRBV13 and TRBJ2-7): AAGVIQSPRHLIKEKRETATLKCYPIPRHDTVYWYQQGPGQDPQFLISFYEKMQSDKGSIPDRFSAQQFSDYHSELNMSSLELGDSALYFCASSQQNRYEQYFGPGTRLTVT.